This is a list of T cell receptor beta chains from one sample in a study of blood T cell repertoires in COVID-19. Clones were read by immunoSEQ multiplex PCR, and TCRdb kept only the in-frame ones, dropping some. The table includes 150,000 or so clones, approximately 86% detected once. Sequencing input: peripheral blood. The receptors shown here come from a man aged 60 to 69 with acute or convalescent COVID-19. The CDR3 runs from the conserved cysteine through the conserved F or W. A D gene is named only where the DNA matches it firmly. Clone size appears in some rows only: once, few, many, or a class for an expanded clone.

J: TRBJ2-1; V: TRBV5-1; size: few; D: TRBD2; DNA: TGCGCCAGCACCAAACTAGCGGGAGGGGTCTACAATGAGCAGTTCTTC; CDR3: CASTKLAGGVYNEQFF
J: TRBJ2-2; V: TRBV9; size: -; D: TRBD2; DNA: TGTGCCAGCAGCGCACCGCTGACAGCGGGAGGGCCTAGGGAGCTGTTTTTT; CDR3: CASSAPLTAGGPRELFF
J: TRBJ1-5; V: TRBV5-1; size: few; D: -; DNA: TGCGCCAGCAGCCCGGGGGGAATCAATCAGCCCCAGCATTTT; CDR3: CASSPGGINQPQHF
J: TRBJ1-6; V: TRBV30; size: -; D: -; DNA: TGTGCCTGGAGTGGGCTCCAGCGCTATTATAATTCACCCCTCCACTTT; CDR3: CAWSGLQRYYNSPLHF
J: TRBJ1-2; V: TRBV5-1; size: -; D: TRBD1; DNA: TGCGCCAGCAGCTTGGGGGACAGATCCGGTGTGAGTGGCTACACCTTC; CDR3: CASSLGDRSGVSGYTF
J: TRBJ2-5; V: TRBV28; size: -; D: TRBD1; DNA: TGTGCCAGCAGGCGGACAGGGGGCGCGGGAGAGACCCAGTACTTC; CDR3: CASRRTGGAGETQYF
J: TRBJ2-5; V: TRBV5-1; size: once; D: TRBD1; DNA: TGCGCCAGCAGTTCACAGGGGACAGAGACCCAGTACTTC; CDR3: CASSSQGTETQYF
J: TRBJ2-5; V: TRBV5-5; size: -; D: TRBD2; DNA: TGTGCCAGCAGCTACGGGACTAGCGGACCCGAGACCCAGTACTTC; CDR3: CASSYGTSGPETQYF
J: TRBJ2-7; V: TRBV27; size: few; D: TRBD2; DNA: TGTGCCAGCAGTTTACTAGCGGGAGCCTTATACGAGCAGTACTTC; CDR3: CASSLLAGALYEQYF
J: TRBJ1-1; V: TRBV15; size: -; D: -; DNA: TGTGCCACCAGCAGTAATACAGGGAAAGCTTTCTTT; CDR3: CATSSNTGKAFF
J: TRBJ1-2; V: TRBV24-1; size: -; D: -; DNA: TGTGCCACCAGTGATTTCTCCGTAAACTATGGCTACACCTTC; CDR3: CATSDFSVNYGYTF
J: TRBJ2-5; V: TRBV9; size: -; D: TRBD2; DNA: TGTGCCAGCAGCCCGGGAGGGACCCAGTACTTC; CDR3: CASSPGGTQYF
J: TRBJ1-1; V: TRBV19; size: -; D: -; DNA: TGTGCCAGTCGTCTCCTTCTGAACACTGAAGCTTTCTTT; CDR3: CASRLLLNTEAFF
J: TRBJ1-3; V: TRBV11-2; size: -; D: -; DNA: TGTGCCAGCAGCCCCTTCGCTGGAAACACCATATATTTT; CDR3: CASSPFAGNTIYF
J: TRBJ1-4; V: TRBV5-1; size: -; D: -; DNA: TGCGCCAGCAGCGCTGGACAGTTTGAAAAACTGTTTTTT; CDR3: CASSAGQFEKLFF
J: TRBJ2-2; V: TRBV9; size: -; D: TRBD2; DNA: TGTGCCAGCAGCGAGTCCGGGAGGATGACCGGGGAGCTGTTTTTT; CDR3: CASSESGRMTGELFF
J: TRBJ2-1; V: TRBV30; size: -; D: TRBD2; DNA: TGTGCCTGGAGTGTACGGGGGGTCAATGAGCAGTTCTTC; CDR3: CAWSVRGVNEQFF
J: TRBJ2-5; V: TRBV7-9; size: -; D: -; DNA: TGTGCCAGCAGACCCCGGAGGGGGGGGTTTGAGACCCAGTACTTC; CDR3: CASRPRRGGFETQYF
J: TRBJ1-5; V: TRBV15; size: -; D: -; DNA: TGTGCCACCAGCAGAGATCTTCAGCCCCAGCATTTT; CDR3: CATSRDLQPQHF
J: TRBJ2-3; V: TRBV28; size: -; D: TRBD1; DNA: TGTGCCAGCTCCGAGACAGGGGCCCAAGATACGCAGTATTTT; CDR3: CASSETGAQDTQYF
J: TRBJ1-6; V: TRBV5-1; size: -; D: TRBD1; DNA: TGCGCCAGCAGCTTGAACCGGGACAGGGGCTCACCCCTCCACTTT; CDR3: CASSLNRDRGSPLHF
J: TRBJ1-1; V: TRBV15; size: -; D: -; DNA: TGTGCCACCAGCAGAGTGGACAGAGATGACACTGAAGCTTTCTTT; CDR3: CATSRVDRDDTEAFF
J: TRBJ2-3; V: TRBV11-3; size: -; D: TRBD2; DNA: TGTGCCAGCAGCCCAGGACTAGCGGGAGGGGGGGGAGATACGCAGTATTTT; CDR3: CASSPGLAGGGGDTQYF
J: TRBJ2-2; V: TRBV3-1/TRBV3-2; size: -; D: -; DNA: TGTGCCAGCAGCCAAGGGTCTGCGGCCGGGGAGCTGTTTTTT; CDR3: CASSQGSAAGELFF
J: TRBJ2-5; V: TRBV7-9; size: -; D: -; DNA: TGTGCCAGCCTTGGGGCGGAGGAGACCCAGTACTTC; CDR3: CASLGAEETQYF
J: TRBJ2-7; V: TRBV7-9; size: -; D: TRBD1; DNA: TGTGCCAGCAGCTTAATATCGGGACAGGTCTCCTACGAGCAGTACTTC; CDR3: CASSLISGQVSYEQYF
J: TRBJ1-2; V: TRBV28; size: -; D: -; DNA: TGTGCCAGCAGTCCCACCGACGGGACAAAGAACTATGGCTACACCTTC; CDR3: CASSPTDGTKNYGYTF
J: TRBJ1-2; V: TRBV28; size: -; D: -; DNA: TGTGCCAGCAGTTTAGTTCCAGGGATCTATGGCTACACCTTC; CDR3: CASSLVPGIYGYTF
J: TRBJ2-5; V: TRBV18; size: -; D: -; DNA: TGTGCCAGCTCACCAAACAGGGCAGAGACCCAGTACTTC; CDR3: CASSPNRAETQYF
J: TRBJ1-5; V: TRBV20-1; size: -; D: TRBD1; DNA: TGCAGTGCTAGTGGGACAGGGCATAGCAATCAGCCCCAGCATTTT; CDR3: CSASGTGHSNQPQHF
J: TRBJ1-1; V: TRBV7-9; size: -; D: TRBD1; DNA: TGTGCCAGCAGCCTCCTCGGACAGGCCTCGGCTGAAGCTTTCTTT; CDR3: CASSLLGQASAEAFF